These 20 T cell receptor beta chains came from one sample sequenced in a study of T cell changes during pregnancy in multiple sclerosis. Assay used: immunoSEQ multiplex PCR; TCRdb lists only in-frame clones, some missing. The sample includes tens of thousands of clones, 90% to 95% of them seen just once. This specimen was CD4+ T cells from peripheral blood mononuclear cells, taken before pregnancy. These TCRs come from a female donor with multiple sclerosis, enrolled in a pregnancy study.

The V and J genes are TRBV7-2 and TRBJ1-1; TRBD1 might be the D (6 bases). Germline loops: CDR1 SGHTA, CDR2 FQGNSA. Trimming pared 1 base from V and 1 base from J, leaving 16 bases between. This CDR3 spans 17 amino acids. The CDR3 reads CASSLVWGLLGNTEAFF. For the CDR3, the DNA is TGTGCCAGCAGCTTAGTTTGGGGGCTCTTGGGGAACACTGAAGCTTTCTTT. The full variable domain, rest sourced from reference TRBV7-2 and TRBJ1-1, is GAGVSQSPSNKVTEKGKDVELRCDPISGHTALYWYRQSLGQGLEFLIYFQGNSAPDKSGLPSDRFSAERTGGSVSTLTIQRTQQEDSAVYLCASSLVWGLLGNTEAFFGQGTRLTVV.

In its sample, this clone was seen once. This chain joins TRBV5-1 and TRBJ2-6; D perhaps matches TRBD1 (5 bases). The V end was cut by 0 bases, the J end by 0 bases, with 13 bases between. The CDR3 has 18 amino acids. The germline V gene has CDR1 SGHRS and CDR2 YFSETQ. CDR3 in amino acids: CASSLAQGPHSGANVLTF. The CDR3 DNA follows: TGCGCCAGCAGCTTGGCTCAGGGCCCACACTCTGGGGCCAACGTCCTGACTTTC.

The genes are TRBV6-1 and TRBJ2-2, with D maybe TRBD1 (8 bases). In germline, CDR1 is MNHNS, CDR2 SASEGT. The CDR3 is made up of 13 amino acids. Trimming left V 9 bases short and J 7 bases short, with 15 bases between. CDR3 nucleotides: TGTGCCAGTCAAACAGGGGGGGACGGGGAGCTGTTTTTT. Translation gives CASQTGGDGELFF.

The V and J genes are TRBV19 and TRBJ1-6; D is unclear. CDR3 length equals 15 residues. V was trimmed by 4 bases and J by 6 bases, leaving 13 bases between them. From germline, CDR1 is LNHDA and CDR2 SQIVND (reference sequence). CDR3 sequence: CASSNQNTPNSPLHF. The CDR3 bases are TGTGCCAGTAGTAACCAGAACACCCCTAATTCACCCCTCCACTTT.

The V call is TRBV6-1, the J call TRBJ1-1; a weak D match, TRBD1 (6 bases). Germline V CDR1 and CDR2: MNHNS, SASEGT. Trimming stripped 2 bases from V and 6 bases from J, with 16 bases between. This CDR3 contains 15 residues. The CDR3 spells CASSERTDGGPEAFF. The CDR3 DNA reads TGTGCCAGCAGTGAAAGGACAGATGGGGGCCCTGAAGCTTTCTTT.

The chain carries TRBV4-1 and TRBJ2-3; D remains ambiguous. Trimming stripped 0 bases from V and 4 bases from J, with 8 bases between. This CDR3 contains 14 residues. Looked up from germline, CDR1 is MGHRA and CDR2 is YSYEKL. CDR3 bases: TGCGCCAGCAGCCAAGATCAGGCCTCAGATACGCAGTATTTT. Residues: CASSQDQASDTQYF.

This rearrangement joins TRBV28 to TRBJ2-7; 9 positions agree with TRBD1. The CDR3 spans 15 residues. Germline loops: CDR1 MDHEN, CDR2 SYDVKM. The V segment lost 5 bases and the J segment 7 bases; nucleotides outside the gene matches: 12. The CDR3: CASSGGQGIFREQYF. The CDR3 region has the DNA TGTGCCAGCAGTGGAGGACAGGGGATTTTTAGGGAGCAGTACTTC. The whole variable domain, filled in from reference TRBV28 and TRBJ2-7, reads DVKVTQSSRYLVKRTGEKVFLECVQDMDHENMFWYRQDPGLGLRLIYFSYDVKMKEKGDIPEGYSVSREKKERFSLILESASTNQTSMYLCASSGGQGIFREQYFGPGTRLTVT.

The chain carries TRBV5-8 and TRBJ1-4; D possibly corresponds to TRBD1 (5 bases). V gave up 1 base and J gave up 8 bases, with 30 bases separating them. The germline CDR1 and CDR2 sequences are SGHTS and YDEGEE. The length of the CDR3 is 20 residues. CDR3 DNA: TGTGCCAGCAGCTTGTCTATACCCCCCGGGAGCCAGGCAAGGGGAGAAAAACTGTTTTTT. It encodes CASSLSIPPGSQARGEKLFF.

The chain is built from TRBV6-1 and TRBJ1-4, with TRBD1 as a possible D gene (5 bases). The CDR3 is made up of 14 amino acids. The V and J ends lost 7 bases and 8 bases respectively, with 17 bases between them. Per the germline V gene, CDR1 is MNHNS and CDR2 is SASEGT. CDR3 nucleotides: TGTGCCAGCAACCCCTCTGGGGCGGCCGAAAAACTGTTTTTT. This sequence encodes CASNPSGAAEKLFF.

The sample holds a few counts of this clone. The V and J genes are TRBV4-2 and TRBJ1-1; D not resolved. V was clipped by 0 bases and J by 4 bases, with 12 bases between them. The CDR3 is made up of 15 amino acids. Germline V gene data show CDR1 as LGHNA and CDR2 as YNFKEQ. DNA for the CDR3: TGTGCCAGCAGCCAAGATCTAAGGCGGTTCACTGAAGCTTTCTTT. This encodes CASSQDLRRFTEAFF.

The chain is built from TRBV5-4 and TRBJ1-2; TRBD1 matches 7 bases. The V gene's germline CDR1 is SGHNT and CDR2 YYREEE (reference sequence). The CDR3 runs to 19 residues. V dropped 4 bases and J dropped 6; count of bases not matched to a gene: 24. This CDR3 reads CASSRFEFRGSGWVNGYTF. The CDR3, as DNA: TGTGCCAGCAGCCGCTTCGAGTTCAGGGGGTCGGGCTGGGTTAATGGCTACACCTTC.

The rearrangement joins TRBV28 to TRBJ1-2; TRBD1 matches 10 bases. CDR1 and CDR2 (germline): MDHEN, SYDVKM. CDR3 size: 14 residues. V was pared by 5 bases and J by 8 bases, with 8 bases of the junction left unmatched. CDR3 residues: CASSRNRDRGGYTF. The CDR3 nucleotides read TGTGCCAGCAGTCGCAACCGGGACAGGGGAGGCTACACCTTC.

The chain combines TRBV5-1 with TRBJ2-5, with D possibly TRBD2 on 7 matching bases. The length of the CDR3 is 16 residues. V gave up 3 bases and J gave up 2 bases, with 17 bases separating them. In germline, CDR1 is SGHRS, CDR2 YFSETQ. The DNA for the CDR3 is TGCGCCAGCAGCTGGGGGGGGGCGGAGATTCAAGAGACCCAGTACTTC. It is translated as CASSWGGAEIQETQYF.

This clone was detected once. The chain carries TRBV7-9 and TRBJ2-1, with 12 positions matching TRBD1. V was pared by 6 bases and J by 7 bases, with 13 bases of the junction left unmatched. The germline V gene encodes CDR1 SEHNR and CDR2 FQNEAQ (reference sequence). The CDR3 totals 17 residues. As DNA, the CDR3 is TGTGCCAGCAGGCTAACAACCGGGACAGGGGGCAGGAATGAGCAGTTCTTC. Its protein is CASRLTTGTGGRNEQFF.

This chain joins TRBV5-6 and TRBJ2-7, with 8 bases aligning to TRBD1. Germline values: CDR1 SGHDT, CDR2 YYEEEE. V was clipped by 0 bases and J by 4 bases; unmatched bases: 9. The CDR3 has 16 amino acids. This CDR3 is CASSLVPGQVRYEQYF. Written as DNA, the CDR3 is TGTGCCAGCAGCTTGGTCCCGGGACAGGTAAGGTACGAGCAGTACTTC. Full variable domain (missing parts from reference TRBV5-6 and TRBJ2-7): DAGVTQSPTHLIKTRGQQVTLRCSPKSGHDTVSWYQQALGQGPQFIFQYYEEEERQRGNFPDRFSGHQFPNYSSELNVNALLLGDSALYLCASSLVPGQVRYEQYFGPGTRLTVT.

The chain employs TRBV6-5 and TRBJ2-4; D perhaps matches TRBD1 (5 bases). CDR3 size: 15 residues. Germline lookup yields CDR1 MNHEY and CDR2 SVGAGI. Trimming stripped 0 bases from V and 2 bases from J, with 8 bases between. The CDR3 reads CASSYSRGSKNIQYF. The CDR3 DNA reads as TGTGCCAGCAGTTACTCAAGGGGATCCAAAAACATTCAGTACTTC.

The rearrangement uses TRBV11-1 and TRBJ2-3; the match to TRBD1 covers 9 bases. The CDR3 covers 16 residues. Unmatched junction bases numbered 6, after V lost 5 bases and J lost 0 bases. Germline values: CDR1 SGHAT, CDR2 FQDESV (reference sequence). The CDR3 here is CASSRGTGPSTDTQYF. The CDR3 region has the DNA TGTGCCAGCAGCCGCGGGACAGGGCCTAGCACAGATACGCAGTATTTT.

The count of this clone is one. V usage is TRBV18 and J usage is TRBJ2-5, with 7 bases matching TRBD2. Germline CDR1 is KGHSH and CDR2 is LQKENI. CDR3 length: 14 amino acids. The V and J ends lost 4 bases and 5 bases, in that order; junction bases with no gene match: 7. CDR3 coding DNA: TGTGCCAGCTCACGAGCAGCGGGATTGGAGACCCAGTACTTC. This encodes CASSRAAGLETQYF.

This chain links TRBV28 with TRBJ1-2; 7 bases agree with TRBD1. V lost 2 bases, J lost 8 bases, and 5 bases stayed unmatched. The CDR3 spans 13 residues. The germline CDR1 and CDR2 sequences are MDHEN and SYDVKM. This CDR3 is CASSLDRVRGYTF. CDR3 DNA: TGTGCCAGCAGTTTAGACAGGGTGAGGGGCTACACCTTC.

This clone has a handful of counts. V gene TRBV2 combines with J gene TRBJ1-1; TRBD1 is a possible D gene (6 bases). The V end was cut by 3 bases, the J end by 4 bases, with 12 bases between. Germline loops: CDR1 SNHLY, CDR2 FYNNEI. This CDR3 comprises 14 residues. The CDR3 protein is CASSDGRGGTEAFF. DNA of the CDR3: TGTGCCAGCAGTGACGGCAGGGGTGGCACTGAAGCTTTCTTT.